Listed below are T cell receptor beta chains from one sample, sequenced in a study of T cell repertoires in cytomegalovirus infection. Each CDR3 protein gets one entry after TCRdb re-called the reads with MiXCR. The sample shows hundreds of thousands of distinct CDR3 sequences, approximately 42% of them seen only once. Their target antigens are unknown. The specimen was cultured PBMCs, collected from culture after CMV antigen stimulation. Receptors were obtained from a human donor in good health (CMV status not recorded). Some clones in this sample may be carry-over from other donors' samples. Each CDR3 is given with its conserved first and last residue. A D gene is named only where the DNA matches it firmly. Not all rows give a size; the values are once, few, many and, for expanded clones, a class.

d_gene: .; j_gene: TRBJ2-6; v_gene: TRBV19; abundance: few; CDR3nt: TGTGCCAGTCATCGGGGGACTGGGGCCAACGTCCTGACTTTC; CDR3aa: CASHRGTGANVLTF
d_gene: TRBD2; j_gene: TRBJ2-1; v_gene: TRBV5-4; abundance: few; CDR3nt: TGTGCCAGCAGCTTGGAAGCGGGGGGGGATGAGCAGTTCTTC; CDR3aa: CASSLEAGGDEQFF
d_gene: TRBD2; j_gene: TRBJ2-3; v_gene: TRBV11-2; abundance: few; CDR3nt: TGTGCCAGCAGCCAGGGACTAGCGGGGGAGACAGATACGCAGTATTTT; CDR3aa: CASSQGLAGETDTQYF
d_gene: TRBD2; j_gene: TRBJ2-1; v_gene: TRBV4-1; abundance: .; CDR3nt: TGCGCCAGCAGCCAAGATGGCGCTAGCGGAGGCGATGAGCAGTTCTTC; CDR3aa: CASSQDGASGGDEQFF
d_gene: .; j_gene: TRBJ2-1; v_gene: TRBV5-1; abundance: few; CDR3nt: TGCGCCAGCAGTCCCTCCTCCGACGCTGAGCAGTTCTTC; CDR3aa: CASSPSSDAEQFF
d_gene: .; j_gene: TRBJ1-3; v_gene: TRBV5-4; abundance: few; CDR3nt: TGTGCCAGCAGCTTGGGACCCTTCGGAGGGATAACGCCCTCTGGAAACACCATATATTTT; CDR3aa: CASSLGPFGGITPSGNTIYF
d_gene: TRBD1; j_gene: TRBJ2-1; v_gene: TRBV7-4; abundance: .; CDR3nt: TGTGCCAGCAGCAACCGACAGGGTACCTACAATGAGCAGTTCTTC; CDR3aa: CASSNRQGTYNEQFF
d_gene: TRBD1; j_gene: TRBJ2-7; v_gene: TRBV7-9; abundance: .; CDR3nt: TGTGCCAGCAGCCAGACAGGGGGCTCCTACGAGCAGTACTTC; CDR3aa: CASSQTGGSYEQYF
d_gene: TRBD2; j_gene: TRBJ2-2; v_gene: TRBV20-1; abundance: .; CDR3nt: TGCAGTGCTAGTAGCGGGGTCACCGGGGAGCTGTTTTTT; CDR3aa: CSASSGVTGELFF
d_gene: .; j_gene: TRBJ1-1; v_gene: TRBV20-1; abundance: once; CDR3nt: TGCAGTGCTTATAGGTCAGGGGCGTCTGAGGCTTTCTTT; CDR3aa: CSAYRSGASEAFF
d_gene: .; j_gene: TRBJ2-1; v_gene: TRBV19; abundance: few; CDR3nt: TGTGCCAGTAGTATCCAATCAGGGTGGTTGGGCAATGAGCAGTTCTTC; CDR3aa: CASSIQSGWLGNEQFF
d_gene: .; j_gene: TRBJ2-5; v_gene: TRBV10-1; abundance: few; CDR3nt: TGCGCCAGCAGTGAGTCGACAGGGTTGGAGGGCCAAGAGACCCAGTACTTC; CDR3aa: CASSESTGLEGQETQYF
d_gene: TRBD2; j_gene: TRBJ2-5; v_gene: TRBV5-4; abundance: once; CDR3nt: TGTGCCAGCAGCTACGCAACTAGCGGGAGGGCCTCGGGGGAGACCCAGTACTTC; CDR3aa: CASSYATSGRASGETQYF
d_gene: .; j_gene: TRBJ2-3; v_gene: TRBV11-2; abundance: .; CDR3nt: TGTGCCAGCAGCGCCCCACAGGGAACAGATACGCAGTATTTT; CDR3aa: CASSAPQGTDTQYF
d_gene: .; j_gene: TRBJ2-3; v_gene: TRBV7-6; abundance: .; CDR3nt: TGTGCCAGCAGCTTGATGAGGAGCACAGATACGCAGTATTTT; CDR3aa: CASSLMRSTDTQYF
d_gene: .; j_gene: TRBJ2-5; v_gene: TRBV7-2; abundance: .; CDR3nt: TGTGCCAGCAGCTTCATCGGGGGAGAGACCCAGTACTTC; CDR3aa: CASSFIGGETQYF
d_gene: .; j_gene: TRBJ2-1; v_gene: TRBV4-3; abundance: .; CDR3nt: TGCGCCAGCAGTTCTCTTCGGGGTGACTCCCACAATGAGCAGTTCTTC; CDR3aa: CASSSLRGDSHNEQFF